The next 24 T cell receptor beta chains were all read from a single sample in a study of tumor and adjacent non-tumor tissue in lung cancer. A modified ARM-PCR protocol with three rounds of nested PCR amplified TCRbeta. TCRdb analysed the multiplex PCR reads with MiXCR anew, one entry per CDR3 protein. The sample includes some 100,000 distinct CDR3 sequences, 65% of them seen just once. RNA was extracted from bulk tissue without any cell sorting. This non-tumor lung sample came from over 3 cm beyond the tumor edge. The specimen was distant non-tumor lung tissue. Receptors were obtained from a young man with non-small cell lung cancer.

The sample holds many counts of this clonotype. The V gene is TRBV4-1, the J gene TRBJ2-1, with TRBD2 identical over 9 bases. With 2 bases clipped from V and 9 bases from J, the junction kept 14 bases outside the gene matches. The CDR3 length is 17 residues. From germline, CDR1 is MGHRA and CDR2 YSYEKL. The CDR3 DNA reads as TGCGCCAGCAGCCAATTTTTGCGGGAGGGCCGGGAGTCTGAGCAGTTCTTC. Translating gives CASSQFLREGRESEQFF.

The chain uses TRBV29-1 and TRBJ2-7, with D tentatively TRBD2 (6 bases). Germline V gives CDR1 SQVTM, CDR2 ANQGSEA. The ends were cut back, 7 bases at V and 5 bases at J, with 18 bases in the middle. The CDR3 covers 13 residues. In DNA, the CDR3 is TGCAGCGCCCCGGGAGAGGGGACCAACGAGCAGTACTTC. This codes for CSAPGEGTNEQYF.

With respect to this clonotype: The conserved final phenylalanine or tryptophan is absent from the CDR3, which likely points to a read error. No DNA is shown, since the ends of the CDR3 on it are uncertain; the CDR3 is the one TCRdb lists. The rearrangement joins TRBV11-1 to TRBJ2-5. The CDR3 spans 14 residues, counting both ends. Germline lookup yields CDR1 SGHAT and CDR2 FQDESV (reference sequence). The CDR3: CASSADTYHETQYL.

This clonotype was counted between two and nine times. A much more abundant neighbour one base away suggests this may be a read error. The rearrangement links TRBV29-1 to TRBJ2-4; maybe TRBD2 (6 bases). Germline V gives CDR1 SQVTM, CDR2 ANQGSEA. This CDR3 has 13 amino acids. V was shortened by 4 bases and J by 8 bases, with 15 bases between the two germline ends. In DNA, the CDR3 is TGCAGCGTTGTTAGAGGGAGGATTGACATTCAGTACTTC. It yields the protein CSVVRGRIDIQYF.

The rearrangement links TRBV11-2 to TRBJ2-1; maybe TRBD2 (6 bases). Germline CDR1 SGHAT, CDR2 FQNNGV. V lost 3 bases and J lost 10, with 16 bases in between. The CDR3 runs 14 residues. CDR3 in amino acids: CASSFASEAKEQFF. The CDR3 DNA is TGTGCCAGCAGCTTTGCTAGCGAGGCCAAGGAGCAGTTCTTC.

Many counts were recorded for this clonotype. The rearrangement links TRBV5-6 to TRBJ1-4; 7 nucleotides line up with TRBD1. Germline V CDR1 and CDR2: SGHDT, YYEEEE. This CDR3 contains 15 residues. V shed 3 bases and J 4 bases; nucleotides not matched to a gene: 6. The DNA of the CDR3 is TGTGCCAGCAGCTCCCCGACAGGGCGTAATGAAAAACTGTTTTTT. Translating gives CASSSPTGRNEKLFF.

Worth noting for this clonotype: This clone may be a read error of a much larger clone one base away. The CDR3 loop is CACSLTGPNTEAFF. For the CDR3, the DNA is TGTGCCTGCAGCCTAACAGGGCCCAACACTGAAGCTTTCTTT. The V call is TRBV12-3 or TRBV12-4, the J call TRBJ1-1; maybe TRBD1 (6 bases). This CDR3 is 14 amino acids long.

Regarding this clonotype: Without the conserved terminal phenylalanine or tryptophan, this CDR3 likely stems from a read error. Because the CDR3's place on the DNA is in doubt, the DNA is left out and the CDR3 is given as listed by TCRdb. The rearrangement uses TRBV29-1 and TRBJ1-2; no DNA check was done on the table's D call, TRBD1. Germline-derived CDR1 and CDR2 are SQVTM and ANQGSEA. 12 amino acids form the CDR3, both terminal residues included. The CDR3 sequence is CSVGRGDHGYTL.

The chain has TRBV25-1 and TRBJ1-1; D is unresolved. This CDR3 spans 15 amino acids. The V gene lost 1 base and the J gene lost 1 base, with 10 bases spanning the gap. The V gene's germline CDR1 is MGHDK and CDR2 SYGVNS. CDR3 amino acids: CASSEFRGWNTEAFF. CDR3 DNA sequence: TGTGCCAGCAGTGAATTCCGGGGTTGGAACACTGAAGCTTTCTTT.

As for this clonotype: Germline and junction disagree at one end, which may indicate a read error. This chain connects TRBV20-1 to TRBJ2-1, with TRBD2 matching over 7 bases. Looked up from germline, CDR1 is DFQATT and CDR2 is SNEGSKA (reference sequence). The CDR3 is 14 residues long. The CDR3 sequence is CSARQPGGYNGQFF. CDR3 in DNA: TGTAGTGCTAGACAACCGGGGGGTTATAATGGGCAGTTCTTC.

This clonotype appeared many times. The chain carries TRBV4-1 and TRBJ1-5; 7 bases agree with TRBD1. CDR1 and CDR2 from the germline V gene are MGHRA and YSYEKL. The CDR3 totals 15 residues. The V and J ends lost 0 bases and 9 bases, in that order; junction bases with no gene match: 8. The CDR3 protein is CASSQEAGTVGPQHF. CDR3 nucleotides: TGCGCCAGCAGCCAAGAGGCCGGGACAGTAGGGCCCCAGCATTTT.

This clonotype came up a few times. The chain links TRBV6-4 to TRBJ2-3, with TRBD1 matching over 7 bases. The length of the CDR3 is 14 residues. The germline V gene encodes CDR1 MRHNA and CDR2 SNTAGT. V lost 4 bases to trimming and J lost 3 bases; unmatched junction nucleotides: 4. As DNA, the CDR3 is TGTGCCAGCAGTGGAGGGACAGATACAGATACGCAGTATTTT. Protein: CASSGGTDTDTQYF.

Remarks on this clonotype: A read error may produce the germline difference seen at one junction end. V and J are TRBV11-2 and TRBJ1-1; possible D gene TRBD1, 6 bases. The CDR3 spans 14 residues. CDR1 is SGHAT, CDR2 FQNNGV, per germline. The CDR3 bases are TGTGTCAGCAGCGGTACAGGGCCATACACTGAAGCTTTCTTT. Its translation: CVSSGTGPYTEAFF.

Concerning this clonotype: An end of the junction differs from the germline gene, which may be a read error. The DNA of the CDR3 is TGCAGTGTTTCTGTGCAGGCGGGGGGCCCCTACTTT. Translation gives CSVSVQAGGPYF. The chain recombines TRBV20-1 with TRBJ2-5; TRBD2 matches 8 bases. Per the germline V gene, CDR1 is DFQATT and CDR2 is SNEGSKA (reference sequence). The CDR3 consists of 12 residues.

The genes are TRBV6-5 and TRBJ1-1; maybe TRBD1 (5 bases). Germline CDR1 MNHEY, CDR2 SVGAGI. Trimming left V 5 bases short and J 5 bases short, with 12 bases between. This CDR3 spans 13 amino acids. DNA for the CDR3: TGTGCCAGCAGTGTTCCGACAGTTACTGAAGCTTTCTTT. It translates to CASSVPTVTEAFF.

Details on this clonotype: Since the CDR3 does not end with the conserved phenylalanine or tryptophan, this likely comes from a read error. V is TRBV20-1 and J is TRBJ2-4; TRBD2 aligns across 11 bases. Germline lookup yields CDR1 DFQATT and CDR2 SNEGSKA (reference sequence). This CDR3 is 15 amino acids long. The chain's CDR3 is CNAGPLAGVKNIQYL. CDR3 nucleotide sequence: TGCAATGCCGGCCCACTAGCGGGAGTGAAAAACATTCAGTACTTA.

As concerns this clonotype: One end of the junction does not line up with germline, which may come from a read error. J is TRBJ2-4 and V is TRBV4-3; 8 bases fit TRBD2. Germline-derived CDR1 and CDR2 are LGHNA and YSLEER. The CDR3 is 17 residues long. The CDR3 loop reads CASSHDRDSGVKNIQYF. The CDR3 DNA follows: TGCGCCAGCAGCCATGATCGGGATAGCGGGGTCAAAAACATTCAGTATTTC.

As regards this clonotype: One end of the junction is discordant with germline, which a read error may explain. The chain employs TRBV4-1 and TRBJ2-7; D call uncertain. The CDR3 length is 16 residues. The germline gives CDR1 MGHRA, CDR2 YSYEKL. CDR3 in amino acids: CVSSQDETVGTYEQYF. CDR3 coding DNA: TGCGTCAGCAGCCAGGATGAGACGGTAGGTACGTACGAGCAGTACTTC.

The V call is TRBV20-1, the J call TRBJ1-6; TRBD1 matches at 9 bases. Germline CDR1 DFQATT, CDR2 SNEGSKA (reference sequence). CDR3 length: 13 amino acids. The DNA for the CDR3 is TGCACTACTAGGGGGACAGGGAGCTCACCCCTCCACTTT. This sequence encodes CTTRGTGSSPLHF.

For this clonotype: Relative to the germline gene, one junction end is altered; a read error may explain this. The V call is TRBV5-1, the J call TRBJ1-1; no reliable D call. The CDR3 has 15 amino acids. The germline CDR1 and CDR2 sequences are SGHRS and YFSETQ. CDR3 coding DNA: TGCGCCTGCAGCCCCTCGACCGGGATGAACACTGAAGCTTTCTTT. Encoded protein: CACSPSTGMNTEAFF.

This clonotype was detected a few times. Possible read error: a much larger clone is one base away. This chain links TRBV6-2 or TRBV6-3 with TRBJ1-2; D remains unclear. The CDR3 extends over 12 amino acids. Per germline, CDR1 MNHEY and CDR2 SVGEGT. CDR3 amino acids: CASGDLGYGYIF. For the CDR3, the DNA is TGTGCCAGCGGTGACTTGGGCTATGGCTACATCTTC.

Concerning this clonotype itself: A much larger clone lies a single base off, so this may be a read error. The rearrangement uses TRBV5-4 and TRBJ2-3; D is possibly TRBD1 or TRBD2 (5 bases each). The germline CDR1 and CDR2 sequences are SGHNT and YYREEE (reference sequence). The CDR3 loop spans 15 amino acids. CDR3 in DNA: TGTGCCAGCGCTCACCGGGACGCCTTCACAGATAAGCAGTATTTT. This encodes CASAHRDAFTDKQYF.

About this clonotype itself: A read error may produce the germline difference seen at one junction end. V gene TRBV20-1 combines with J gene TRBJ2-1, with D uncertain. The length of the CDR3 is 15 residues. From germline, CDR1 is DFQATT and CDR2 SNEGSKA (reference sequence). CDR3 region: CSARPNGLSYNERFF. The CDR3 DNA sequence: TGCAGTGCTAGACCTAACGGGCTCTCCTACAATGAGCGGTTCTTC.

Points on this clonotype: One end of the junction fails to match germline, which may point to a read error. The chain recombines TRBV11-1 with TRBJ2-7; no clear D. The assigned J gene may be wrong: the sequence end matches TRBJ2-1 better. CDR3 length: 16 residues. Germline V gives CDR1 SGHAT, CDR2 FQDESV (reference sequence). Here the CDR3 DNA reads TGTGCCAACAGCTACCCCCGACATCCGAAGGGCCACGAGCAGTTCTTC. Translating gives CANSYPRHPKGHEQFF.